This T cell receptor (beta chain) is drawn from a study of shared clonotypes between healthy human individuals. Study-level points and caveats: Estimated richness was generally greater in naive than memory subsets. Shared across a few donors were roughly 5% of the naive CD4 clonotypes.

TCRdb keeps only in-frame clones here, not all; method: immunoSEQ multiplex PCR. The sample contains 550,000 to 600,000 clones, roughly 98% of which appear only once. Only CD45RO-negative cells positively selected for CCR7 counted as naive CD8 cells, so terminally differentiated effector memory CD45RA+ cells were excluded. The V gene's germline CDR1 is SEHNR and CDR2 FQNEAQ (reference sequence). V was clipped by 5 bases and J by 2 bases; unmatched bases: 6. This CDR3 region has 16 residues. On this clone itself: What it binds is unknown.

The chain links TRBV7-9 to TRBJ2-3; 11 positions agree with TRBD2. The TCR originated in a man aged 25-40 years in good health. Sequencing was carried out using naive CD8+ T cells sorted from blood. In nucleotides, the CDR3 is TGTGCCAGCAGCGACACGACTAGCGGGATCACAGATACGCAGTATTTT. Translated: CASSDTTSGITDTQYF.